This TCR beta chain came from a study of CD8+ T cells in alopecia areata. Study findings and constraints: Amid tofacitinib therapy, many expanded lesional clones stayed present in scalp and blood.

About this clone: What it binds is unknown.

The treatment was: oral pan-JAK inhibitor, 5-10 mg twice daily. TCR sequencing used cDNA made by reverse transcription of extracted RNA. The assay was immunoSEQ multiplex PCR, and TCRdb's table has in-frame clones only and misses some. This sample has around 150,000 clones, with roughly four fifths found just once. Germline lookup yields CDR1 PRHDT and CDR2 FYEKMQ (reference sequence). Trimming removed 5 bases from V and 6 bases from J; junction bases left unmatched: 9. This CDR3 is 14 amino acids long. This chain uses TRBV13 with TRBJ2-5; 7 bases align to TRBD1. This sequence originates from a human donor with alopecia areata. The sample here was CD8+ T cells sorted from blood, taken at week 4, from a patient treated with tofacitinib. DNA for the CDR3: TGTGCCAGCAGCGACCGACAGGGACGGAAGACCCAGTACTTC. It yields the protein CASSDRQGRKTQYF.